The 3 T cell receptor beta chains below were found in one sample sequenced in a study of OX40 agonist ivuxolimab in advanced cancers. Only in-frame clones appear in the TCRdb table, and some are missing; sequencing was by immunoSEQ multiplex PCR. The sample holds tens of thousands of clones, roughly 82% seen once. The sample was CD4+ or CD8+ T cells sorted from blood, taken in a trial of the OX40 agonist ivuxolimab. The receptors derive from an adult with an advanced solid tumor such as melanoma, head and neck, liver or kidney cancer.

This chain links TRBV30 with TRBJ2-2; D remains unclear. Germline V gene sequence: CDR1 GTSNPN, CDR2 SVGIG (reference sequence). CDR3 length: 14 amino acids. The germline V and J ends were trimmed by 0 bases and 4 bases, with 9 bases remaining between them. CDR3 DNA: TGTGCCTGGAGTGTACCGCCCGTCACCGGGGAGCTGTTTTTT. Translating gives CAWSVPPVTGELFF.

This sequence joins TRBV30 and TRBJ2-1, with D maybe TRBD1 (6 bases). This CDR3 region has 14 residues. From germline, CDR1 is GTSNPN and CDR2 SVGIG (reference sequence). V was cut by 5 bases and J by 0 bases, with 11 bases left in between. CDR3 nucleotides: TGTGCCTGGGGGGGCTCGAGCTCCTACAATGAGCAGTTCTTC. It yields the protein CAWGGSSSYNEQFF.

The chain links TRBV2 to TRBJ2-7, with 8 bases aligning to TRBD2. The J segment lost 0 bases and the V segment lost 0 bases, leaving 4 bases of the junction unmatched. Germline CDR1 and CDR2: SNHLY and FYNNEI. The CDR3 consists of 16 residues. The CDR3 reads CASSEALAGLSYEQYF. For the CDR3, the DNA is TGTGCCAGCAGTGAAGCGCTAGCGGGTCTCTCCTACGAGCAGTACTTC.